This entry concerns a single T cell receptor (beta chain). Its matching antigen is unknown. This record comes from a study of shared clonotypes between healthy human individuals. At the level of the study: The plates for each donor numbered three CD4 naive, three CD4 memory, two CD8 naive and one CD8 memory. The study's findings and limits: Sequencing of the sorted subsets was shown by rarefaction to be incomplete despite large depth.

TCRdb keeps only in-frame clones here, not all; method: immunoSEQ multiplex PCR. The data contain about a million clones, 75% of them singletons. The CDR3 runs 15 residues. From germline, CDR1 is LNHDA and CDR2 SQIVND (reference sequence). The germline V and J ends were trimmed by 7 bases and 5 bases, with 19 bases remaining between them. This clonotype was sampled from a man aged 18 to 30 in good health. The specimen sequenced was memory CD4+ T cells sorted from blood. Subset here: CD45RA-negative fraction. The V call is TRBV19, the J call TRBJ2-3; D unresolved. CDR3: CASTPDGFVRDTQYF. In nucleotides, the CDR3 is TGTGCCAGTACTCCTGACGGATTTGTTCGAGATACGCAGTATTTT.